The 30 T cell receptor beta chains listed next were all sequenced from one sample in a study of T cell changes during pregnancy in multiple sclerosis. Method: immunoSEQ multiplex PCR; TCRdb's copy keeps in-frame clones and lacks some. The sample carries about 45,000 clones, around 90% recorded once. Sample: CD4+ T cells from peripheral blood mononuclear cells, taken in the first trimester of pregnancy. The receptors derive from a female donor with multiple sclerosis, enrolled in a pregnancy study.

The genes are TRBV30 and TRBJ1-2; TRBD1 matches at 7 bases. Germline V CDR1 and CDR2: GTSNPN, SVGIG (reference sequence). This CDR3 comprises 12 residues. The V and J ends lost 0 bases and 13 bases, in that order; junction bases with no gene match: 8. Here the CDR3 DNA reads TGTGCCTGGAGTGTACCACAGGGGAGATGCACCTTC. This translates into CAWSVPQGRCTF.

This clone has a handful of counts. This chain's CDR3 is CASSPQGAKPQHF. The CDR3 DNA reads as TGTGCCAGCAGCCCCCAGGGGGCAAAGCCCCAGCATTTT. The chain uses TRBV9 and TRBJ1-5; 8 nucleotides match TRBD1. The CDR3 length is 13 residues. After removal of 4 bases from V and 8 bases from J, the junction contained 5 bases not matched to a gene. Germline CDR1 SGDLS, CDR2 YYNGEE.

The J gene is TRBJ2-5, the V gene TRBV5-4; no definite D call. There are 13 residues in the CDR3. V lost 4 bases, J lost 4 bases, and 11 bases lay in between. In germline, CDR1 is SGHNT, CDR2 YYREEE (reference sequence). The CDR3, as DNA: TGTGCCAGCAGCCCCGAGCCTGCAGAGACCCAGTACTTC. Amino acid sequence: CASSPEPAETQYF.

This chain uses TRBV9 with TRBJ1-1, with 7 bases identical to TRBD1. Germline V gene sequence: CDR1 SGDLS, CDR2 YYNGEE. V lost 4 bases, J lost 5 bases, and 8 bases stayed unmatched. This CDR3 spans 14 amino acids. The CDR3 DNA sequence: TGTGCCAGCAGCCTGGGGACAGCTTGGACTGAAGCTTTCTTT. It encodes CASSLGTAWTEAFF.

V and J are TRBV7-3 and TRBJ1-1; D might be TRBD1 (5 bases). The ends were cut back, 5 bases at V and 1 base at J, with 8 bases in the middle. Germline CDR1 SGHTA, CDR2 FQGTGA. This CDR3 is 13 amino acids long. The CDR3 protein is CASSIGQNTEAFF. The CDR3 coding sequence is TGTGCCAGCAGCATAGGACAGAACACTGAAGCTTTCTTT. The full variable domain, rest sourced from reference TRBV7-3 and TRBJ1-1, is GAGVSQTPSNKVTEKGKYVELRCDPISGHTALYWYRQSLGQGPEFLIYFQGTGAADDSGLPNDRFFAVRPEGSVSTLKIQRTERGDSAVYLCASSIGQNTEAFFGQGTRLTVV.

In this sample, this clone turned up once. This chain uses TRBV19 with TRBJ1-3; possibly TRBD1 for D (6 bases). Germline CDR1 and CDR2: LNHDA and SQIVND (reference sequence). The V end lost 4 bases, the J end lost 0 bases, and 16 bases lay between the germline ends. The CDR3 covers 17 residues. CDR3 sequence: CASSRPGASYSGNTIYF. CDR3 nucleotides: TGTGCCAGTAGTAGGCCAGGGGCCTCGTACTCTGGAAACACCATATATTTT.

The V call is TRBV5-1, the J call TRBJ2-3; 14 nucleotides line up with TRBD2. The V segment lost 0 bases and the J segment 5 bases; nucleotides outside the gene matches: 5. The CDR3 consists of 17 residues. CDR1 is SGHRS and CDR2 is YFSETQ in the germline V gene. This CDR3 is CASSLDPGLAGEDTQYF. As DNA, the CDR3 is TGCGCCAGCAGCTTGGATCCGGGACTAGCGGGAGAAGATACGCAGTATTTT.

The rearrangement joins TRBV4-1 to TRBJ2-2; 8 bases align to TRBD1. This CDR3 comprises 15 residues. Germline values: CDR1 MGHRA, CDR2 YSYEKL. Germline trimming cut 2 bases from V and 5 bases from J; bases unmatched to any gene: 4. The CDR3 loop is CASSQPRTGTGELFF. For the CDR3, the DNA is TGCGCCAGCAGCCAACCTCGGACAGGGACCGGGGAGCTGTTTTTT.

This sequence joins TRBV5-1 and TRBJ1-3; D ambiguous. Germline V gene lookup returns CDR1 SGHRS and CDR2 YFSETQ. CDR3 length: 14 residues. Trimming removed 2 bases from V and 7 bases from J, with 13 bases in between. Here the CDR3 reads CASSFAGEGNTIYF. The CDR3 DNA reads TGCGCCAGCAGCTTCGCGGGCGAAGGGAACACCATATATTTT.

The V call is TRBV2, the J call TRBJ2-2; D possibly corresponds to TRBD2 (6 bases). Deletions cut 6 bases from V and 4 bases from J, with 18 bases between. The CDR3 length is 16 residues. From germline, CDR1 is SNHLY and CDR2 FYNNEI. The CDR3 bases are TGTGCCAGCAGCCCCGGCTGGAGGGCTAGCACCGGGGAGCTGTTTTTT. This translates into CASSPGWRASTGELFF.

The V call is TRBV5-1, the J call TRBJ2-3; TRBD2 aligns across 9 bases. The CDR3 runs 16 residues. The junction had 6 bases not matched to a gene; V was cut back by 1 base and J by 3 bases. Germline V gives CDR1 SGHRS, CDR2 YFSETQ. Here the CDR3 reads CASSLTAGGPTDTQYF. In nucleotides, the CDR3 is TGCGCCAGCAGCTTGACGGCGGGAGGGCCGACAGATACGCAGTATTTT.

The chain is built from TRBV2 and TRBJ2-3; 9 nucleotides align to TRBD2. Looked up from germline, CDR1 is SNHLY and CDR2 is FYNNEI. The CDR3 has 13 amino acids. The ends lost 7 bases at V and 4 bases at J; junction bases unmatched: 3. For the CDR3, the DNA is TGTGCCAGCATAGGACTAGCGTCAGATACGCAGTATTTT. This sequence encodes CASIGLASDTQYF.

This rearrangement joins TRBV11-2 to TRBJ2-5; D is perhaps TRBD2 (6 bases). The germline V gene encodes CDR1 SGHAT and CDR2 FQNNGV. Trimming removed 1 base at V and 4 bases at J, with 10 bases between. The CDR3 has 14 amino acids. Here the CDR3 DNA reads TGTGCCAGCAGCTTAGTGTCCGGGGGAGAGACCCAGTACTTC. Protein: CASSLVSGGETQYF.

The chain has TRBV4-3 and TRBJ2-1, with TRBD2 matching 7 bases. CDR1 is LGHNA, CDR2 YSLEER, per germline. V trimming: 1 base; J trimming: 7 bases; junction bases outside the gene matches: 10. The CDR3 covers 16 residues. The CDR3 sequence: CASSQGASGAGNEQFF. The CDR3 region has the DNA TGCGCCAGCAGCCAAGGGGCTAGCGGAGCGGGGAATGAGCAGTTCTTC.

The chain uses TRBV7-3 and TRBJ2-7; 7 bases map to TRBD1. Germline values: CDR1 SGHTA, CDR2 FQGTGA. V dropped 5 bases and J dropped 2; count of bases not matched to a gene: 3. The CDR3 covers 13 residues. The CDR3 here is CASSRGTAYEQYF. CDR3 DNA sequence: TGTGCCAGCAGCAGGGGGACAGCCTACGAGCAGTACTTC.

The CDR3 region has the DNA TGCGCCAGCAGCTTACCCAGCTCCTACGAGCAGTACTTC. This sequence encodes CASSLPSSYEQYF. The chain employs TRBV5-1 and TRBJ2-7; D ambiguous. V shed 2 bases and J shed 0 bases, with 6 bases lying between them. The CDR3 consists of 13 residues. The germline V gene encodes CDR1 SGHRS and CDR2 YFSETQ.

The chain employs TRBV25-1 and TRBJ2-3; 7 bases agree with TRBD2. Germline values: CDR1 MGHDK, CDR2 SYGVNS. Trimming at V came to 3 bases and at J to 5 bases, leaving 11 bases not matched to a gene. This CDR3 comprises 16 residues. The CDR3 reads CASSDSTRGRVDTQYF. The CDR3 bases are TGTGCCAGCAGTGATTCGACCCGGGGGAGGGTAGATACGCAGTATTTT.

V and J are TRBV2 and TRBJ2-7; TRBD1 might be the D (5 bases). CDR1 is SNHLY, CDR2 FYNNEI, per germline. The V gene lost 5 bases and the J gene lost 0 bases, with 11 bases spanning the gap. This CDR3 comprises 14 residues. The CDR3 here is CASSRGPPSYEQYF. In DNA form, the CDR3 reads TGTGCCAGCAGTAGGGGTCCCCCCTCCTACGAGCAGTACTTC.

This clone was observed a single time. The rearrangement joins TRBV30 to TRBJ1-1; 7 bases align to TRBD1. The V gene end was trimmed by 4 bases and the J gene end by 0 bases; junction bases not matched to a gene: 8. Germline V gene sequence: CDR1 GTSNPN, CDR2 SVGIG (reference sequence). The CDR3 contains 15 residues. The CDR3 sequence is CAWTPRGTLNTEAFF. CDR3 DNA sequence: TGTGCCTGGACCCCCAGGGGGACTTTGAACACTGAAGCTTTCTTT.

The chain has TRBV9 and TRBJ2-2, with 10 positions matching TRBD2. Germline V CDR1 and CDR2: SGDLS, YYNGEE. Trimming cost V 2 bases and J 2 bases; bases outside gene matches: 3. This CDR3 has 16 residues. CDR3 bases: TGTGCCAGCAGCGTCGGACTAGCGGCTAACACCGGGGAGCTGTTTTTT. It encodes CASSVGLAANTGELFF.

The V call is TRBV7-6, the J call TRBJ2-2; D might be TRBD2 (5 bases). Per the germline V gene, CDR1 is SGHVS and CDR2 is FNYEAQ. V lost 1 base and J 5 bases, leaving 17 bases between the germline ends. CDR3 length: 17 residues. The CDR3 is CASSLVLGRPGTGELFF. The CDR3 nucleotides are TGTGCCAGCAGCTTAGTTTTGGGCAGGCCGGGGACCGGGGAGCTGTTTTTT.

This clone was picked up one time. The chain recombines TRBV30 with TRBJ1-2; D gene ambiguous. The CDR3 totals 15 residues. Trimming cost V 0 bases and J 0 bases, with 11 bases left between them. Looked up from germline, CDR1 is GTSNPN and CDR2 is SVGIG (reference sequence). The chain's CDR3 is CAWSVWPRTNYGYTF. The CDR3 DNA follows: TGTGCCTGGAGTGTATGGCCCAGAACTAACTATGGCTACACCTTC.

The CDR3 DNA reads TGTGCCAGCAGTTTCGACTCACTGGGGGGAACTGAAGCTTTCTTT. It encodes CASSFDSLGGTEAFF. This chain connects TRBV27 to TRBJ1-1; D may be TRBD1 (5 bases). V was pared by 3 bases and J by 5 bases, with 16 bases between. Germline V gene sequence: CDR1 MNHEY, CDR2 SMNVEV (reference sequence). This CDR3 is built from 15 residues.

This chain links TRBV4-1 with TRBJ2-1; TRBD1 agrees at 9 bases. With 4 bases clipped from V and 0 bases from J, the junction kept 4 bases outside the gene matches. Germline values: CDR1 MGHRA, CDR2 YSYEKL. This CDR3 is 16 amino acids long. The CDR3 region has the DNA TGCGCCAGCAGCCGAGGACAGGGGAGCTCCTACAATGAGCAGTTCTTC. It specifies CASSRGQGSSYNEQFF.

This rearrangement joins TRBV5-1 to TRBJ2-7; D gene ambiguous. Trimming took off 1 base at V and 1 base at J, with 15 bases between the two ends. CDR3 length: 16 residues. Per germline, CDR1 SGHRS and CDR2 YFSETQ. For the CDR3, the DNA is TGCGCCAGCAGCTTGAAGGCCCAGGCCACATCCTACGAGCAGTACTTC. Translation: CASSLKAQATSYEQYF.

This rearrangement joins TRBV11-3 to TRBJ1-5, with D possibly matching TRBD1 (5 bases). The germline gives CDR1 SGHNT, CDR2 YENEEA. The CDR3 is made up of 16 amino acids. V lost 1 base and J lost 4, with 14 bases in between. CDR3 amino acids: CASSLVEDTENQPQHF. DNA of the CDR3: TGTGCCAGCAGCTTAGTCGAGGACACAGAGAATCAGCCCCAGCATTTT. Using reference TRBV11-3 and TRBJ1-5 for the parts outside the CDR3, the full variable domain is EAGVVQSPRYKIIEKKQPVAFWCNPISGHNTLYWYLQNLGQGPELLIRYENEEAVDDSQLPKDRFSAERLKGVDSTLKIQPAELGDSAVYLCASSLVEDTENQPQHFGDGTRLSIL.

The chain is built from TRBV29-1 and TRBJ1-4; 10 bases are shared with TRBD1. The V gene end was trimmed by 1 base and the J gene end by 7 bases; junction bases not matched to a gene: 9. Germline lookup yields CDR1 SQVTM and CDR2 ANQGSEA. The CDR3 has 16 residues. The DNA of the CDR3 is TGCAGCGTTGAAGGGGTTCGACAGGGGGCGTCTGAAAAACTGTTTTTT. Translated: CSVEGVRQGASEKLFF.

This clone appeared a single time. This chain connects TRBV7-9 to TRBJ2-2; 10 bases are a match to TRBD2. There are 15 residues in the CDR3. Trimming at V came to 4 bases and at J to 6 bases, leaving 5 bases not matched to a gene. CDR1 is SEHNR and CDR2 is FQNEAQ in the germline V gene (reference sequence). DNA for the CDR3: TGTGCCAGCAGCTATCTAGCGGGAGTATCCGGGGAGCTGTTTTTT. This encodes CASSYLAGVSGELFF.

This rearrangement joins TRBV29-1 to TRBJ2-7, with 11 bases matching TRBD1. The germline V gene encodes CDR1 SQVTM and CDR2 ANQGSEA. With 6 bases clipped from V and 4 bases from J, the junction kept 8 bases outside the gene matches. The CDR3 spans 14 residues. The chain's CDR3 is CSVGTGGGTYEQYF. The CDR3 DNA sequence: TGCAGCGTGGGGACAGGGGGAGGAACTTACGAGCAGTACTTC.

The chain joins TRBV30 to TRBJ2-5; TRBD2 might be the D (6 bases). V was trimmed by 5 bases and J by 3 bases, leaving 25 bases between them. The CDR3 has 17 residues. Germline values: CDR1 GTSNPN, CDR2 SVGIG (reference sequence). This CDR3 is CAWRDSREFGMEETQYF. The CDR3, as DNA: TGTGCCTGGCGGGACTCCCGGGAGTTTGGGATGGAAGAGACCCAGTACTTC.